The present TCR beta chain was sequenced within a study of spatial heterogeneity in lung cancer. TCRdb re-called the 5' RACE reads through MiXCR, storing one row per CDR3 protein. The sample contains 40,000 or so distinct CDR3 sequences, around 3.1% of which appear only once. Trimming pared 2 bases from V and 10 bases from J, leaving 6 bases between. The CDR3 length is 12 residues. Germline V gives CDR1 MNHNS, CDR2 SASEGT. Sample time point: sample taken at primary tumor resection. The genes are TRBV6-1 and TRBJ1-6; D unresolved. The sequence came from a male donor with early-stage non-small cell lung cancer. The sample here was normal lung tissue next to the tumor, taken at surgery. The CDR3 nucleotides read TGTGCCAGCAGTGAACGGGGATCACCCCTCCACTTT. It translates to CASSERGSPLHF.